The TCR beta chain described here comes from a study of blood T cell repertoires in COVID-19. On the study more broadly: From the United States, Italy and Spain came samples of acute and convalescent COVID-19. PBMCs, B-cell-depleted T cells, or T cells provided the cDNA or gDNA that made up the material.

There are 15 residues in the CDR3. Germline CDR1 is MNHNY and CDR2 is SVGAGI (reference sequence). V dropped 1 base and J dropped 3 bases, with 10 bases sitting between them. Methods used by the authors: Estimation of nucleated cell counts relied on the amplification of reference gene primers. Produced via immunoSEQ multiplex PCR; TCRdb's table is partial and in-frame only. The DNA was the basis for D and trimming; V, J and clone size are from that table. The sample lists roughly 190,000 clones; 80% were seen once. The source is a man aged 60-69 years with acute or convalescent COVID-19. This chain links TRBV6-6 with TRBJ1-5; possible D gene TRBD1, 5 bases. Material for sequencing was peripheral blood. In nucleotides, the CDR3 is TGTGCCAGCAGTTACTTGGGCAGGGCCAATCAGCCCCAGCATTTT. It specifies CASSYLGRANQPQHF.